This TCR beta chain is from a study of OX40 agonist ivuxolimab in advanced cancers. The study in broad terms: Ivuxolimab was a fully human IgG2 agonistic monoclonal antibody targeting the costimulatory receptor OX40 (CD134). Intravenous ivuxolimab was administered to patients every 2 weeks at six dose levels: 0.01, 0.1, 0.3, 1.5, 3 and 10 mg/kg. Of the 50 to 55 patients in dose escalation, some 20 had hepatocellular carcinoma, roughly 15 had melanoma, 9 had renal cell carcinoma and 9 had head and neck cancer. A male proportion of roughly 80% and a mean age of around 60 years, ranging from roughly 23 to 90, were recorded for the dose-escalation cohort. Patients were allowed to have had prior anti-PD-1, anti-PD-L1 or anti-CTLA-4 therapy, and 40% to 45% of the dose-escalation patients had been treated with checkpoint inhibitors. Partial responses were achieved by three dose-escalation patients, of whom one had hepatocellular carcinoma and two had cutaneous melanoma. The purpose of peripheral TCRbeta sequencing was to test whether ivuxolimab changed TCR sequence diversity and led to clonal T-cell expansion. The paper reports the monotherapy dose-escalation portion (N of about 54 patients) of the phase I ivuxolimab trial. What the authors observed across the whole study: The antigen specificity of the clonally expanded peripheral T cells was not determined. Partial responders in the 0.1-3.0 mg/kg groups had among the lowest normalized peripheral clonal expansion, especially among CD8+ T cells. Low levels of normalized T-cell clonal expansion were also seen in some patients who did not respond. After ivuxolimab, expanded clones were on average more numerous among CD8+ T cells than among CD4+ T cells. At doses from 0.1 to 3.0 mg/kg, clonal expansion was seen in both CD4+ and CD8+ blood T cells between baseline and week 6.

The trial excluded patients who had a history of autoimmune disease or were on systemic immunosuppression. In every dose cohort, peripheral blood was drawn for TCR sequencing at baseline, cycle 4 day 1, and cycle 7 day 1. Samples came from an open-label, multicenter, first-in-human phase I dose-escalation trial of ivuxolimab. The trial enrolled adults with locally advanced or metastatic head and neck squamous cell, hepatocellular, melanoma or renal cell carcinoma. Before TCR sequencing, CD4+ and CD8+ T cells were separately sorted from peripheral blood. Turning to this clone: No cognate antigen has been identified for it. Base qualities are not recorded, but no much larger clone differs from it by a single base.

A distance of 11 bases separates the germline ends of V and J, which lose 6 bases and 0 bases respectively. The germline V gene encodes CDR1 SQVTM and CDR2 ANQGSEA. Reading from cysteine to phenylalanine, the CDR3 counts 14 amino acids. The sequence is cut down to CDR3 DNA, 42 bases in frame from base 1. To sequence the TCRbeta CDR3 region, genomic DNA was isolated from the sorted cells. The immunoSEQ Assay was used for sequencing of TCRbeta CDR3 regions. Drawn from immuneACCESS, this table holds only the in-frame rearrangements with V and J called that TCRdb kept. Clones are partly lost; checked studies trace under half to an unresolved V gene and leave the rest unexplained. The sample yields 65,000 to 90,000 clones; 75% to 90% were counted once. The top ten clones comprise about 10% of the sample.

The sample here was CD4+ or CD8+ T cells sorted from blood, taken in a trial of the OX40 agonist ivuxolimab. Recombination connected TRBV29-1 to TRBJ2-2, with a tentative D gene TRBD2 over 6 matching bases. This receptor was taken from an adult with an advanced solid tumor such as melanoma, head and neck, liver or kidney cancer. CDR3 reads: CSVARDSNTGELFF. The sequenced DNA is TGCAGCGTGGCCCGGGACTCGAACACCGGGGAGCTGTTTTTT.